Each of the 29 T cell receptor beta chains below was sequenced from the same sample in a study of CD8 T cells in ankylosing spondylitis. Using its own MiXCR run on the 5' RACE reads, TCRdb lists one record per CDR3 protein. The sample consists of over 700,000 distinct CDR3 sequences, roughly 20% of them appearing once. General study points: Seven to nine highly homologous variants made up a TCR beta motif that seemed to typify ankylosing spondylitis blood.

Their recognized antigens are unknown. The material sequenced was blood, either unsorted or a sorted T cell fraction (not recorded which). These receptors originate from a male donor with ankylosing spondylitis.

This chain joins TRBV4-2 and TRBJ2-3; D tentatively reads TRBD1 or TRBD2 (5 bases each). CDR3 length: 19 residues. Germline V gene sequence: CDR1 LGHNA, CDR2 YNFKEQ. The V and J ends lost 1 base and 0 bases respectively, with 20 bases between them. CDR3 DNA sequence: TGTGCCAGCAGCCAAGGAGAAGGGGTAGCGCTGACTAGCACAGATACGCAGTATTTT. It translates to CASSQGEGVALTSTDTQYF.

The chain carries TRBV29-1 and TRBJ2-7; D is unresolved. The CDR3 covers 13 residues. CDR1 is SQVTM, CDR2 ANQGSEA, per germline. The CDR3 loop is CSVSRRSSYEQYF. The CDR3 DNA reads as TGCAGTGTATCGAGGCGTTCATCCTACGAGCAGTACTTC.

This chain links TRBV5-1 with TRBJ1-1, with D possibly matching TRBD1 (5 bases). V dropped 0 bases and J dropped 10 bases, with 16 bases sitting between them. The CDR3 has 14 residues. CDR1 is SGHRS, CDR2 YFSETQ, per germline. The CDR3 DNA sequence: TGCGCCAGCAGCTTGGGACAGACAGATCGACGAGCTTTCTTT. It specifies CASSLGQTDRRAFF.

This clonotype came up a few times. V gene TRBV4-3 combines with J gene TRBJ2-2; TRBD1 matches at 10 bases. V trimming: 4 bases; J trimming: 6 bases; junction bases outside the gene matches: 5. This CDR3 is built from 15 residues. Germline values: CDR1 LGHNA, CDR2 YSLEER. Here the CDR3 DNA reads TGCGCCAGCAGCCGGACAGGGGGTATCGCCGGGGAGCTGTTTTTT. This gives the protein CASSRTGGIAGELFF.

This clonotype was recorded a few times. The V and J genes are TRBV4-1 and TRBJ1-1; 8 bases line up with TRBD1. The length of the CDR3 is 16 residues. J lost 4 bases, V lost 0 bases, and 7 bases had no gene match. CDR1 and CDR2 (germline): MGHRA, YSYEKL. CDR3 nucleotides: TGCGCCAGCAGCCAAGATTTACAGGGGGTCCTCACTGAAGCTTTCTTT. Its protein product is CASSQDLQGVLTEAFF.

The rearrangement uses TRBV2 and TRBJ2-7; 12 bases fit TRBD2. With V trimmed by 5 bases and J by 3 bases, 8 bases remained unmatched. CDR1 is SNHLY and CDR2 is FYNNEI in the germline V gene. CDR3 length equals 16 residues. Here the CDR3 reads CASSHSGTSGRYEQYF. The CDR3 coding sequence is TGTGCCAGCAGTCATTCCGGGACTAGCGGGCGCTACGAGCAGTACTTC.

In this sample, this clonotype turned up a few times. The chain uses TRBV5-1 and TRBJ2-7; 10 bases are a match to TRBD2. Germline CDR1 reads SGHRS; CDR2 reads YFSETQ. CDR3 length: 15 residues. The V gene end was trimmed by 4 bases and the J gene end by 4 bases; junction bases not matched to a gene: 8. The CDR3 DNA is TGCGCCAGCAGCCGTCTAGCGGGAGAGATATACGAGCAGTACTTC. This codes for CASSRLAGEIYEQYF.

V gene TRBV9 combines with J gene TRBJ2-1, with 8 positions matching TRBD2. Germline V gene data show CDR1 as SGDLS and CDR2 as YYNGEE. The CDR3 totals 15 residues. Trimming removed 4 bases from V and 3 bases from J; junction bases left unmatched: 6. CDR3 sequence (DNA): TGTGCCAGCAGCCCAGCGGGAGTGCGCTACAATGAGCAGTTCTTC. Residues: CASSPAGVRYNEQFF.

The table lists this clonotype with many counts. V usage is TRBV5-5 and J usage is TRBJ2-2, with 15 bases lining up with TRBD2. Germline CDR1 is SGHKS and CDR2 is YYEKEE (reference sequence). The CDR3 sequence is 17 residues long. J gave up 6 bases and V 3 bases, and 6 bases lay outside the gene matches. The CDR3 DNA is TGTGCCAGCAGCTGGGGACTAGCGGGAGGAATGGCCGGGGAGCTGTTTTTT. Protein product: CASSWGLAGGMAGELFF.

This clonotype appeared many times. The V call is TRBV20-1, the J call TRBJ1-1, with no clear D. CDR3 length: 14 amino acids. Germline lookup yields CDR1 DFQATT and CDR2 SNEGSKA (reference sequence). V was shortened by 6 bases and J by 4 bases, with 18 bases between the two germline ends. DNA for the CDR3: TGCAGTGCAACGACGGAGAGGGTGGGCACTGAAGCTTTCTTT. Protein sequence: CSATTERVGTEAFF.

This clonotype was observed a few times. V usage is TRBV29-1 and J usage is TRBJ2-1; D is ambiguous. V lost 3 bases and J 0 bases, leaving 24 bases between the germline ends. CDR3 length equals 19 residues. Germline-derived CDR1 and CDR2 are SQVTM and ANQGSEA. CDR3 nucleotides: TGCAGCGTTGATTACTCTCCATCCGACCCTACTCCCTCCTACAATGAGCAGTTCTTC. Protein: CSVDYSPSDPTPSYNEQFF.

The V and J genes are TRBV9 and TRBJ1-2, with TRBD1 matching over 7 bases. The germline V gene encodes CDR1 SGDLS and CDR2 YYNGEE. The CDR3 loop spans 14 amino acids. Trimming at V came to 3 bases and at J to 4 bases, leaving 6 bases not matched to a gene. CDR3 in amino acids: CASSAGDSTYGYTF. The CDR3, as DNA: TGTGCCAGCAGCGCCGGGGACAGCACCTATGGCTACACCTTC.

In this sample, this clonotype turned up a few times. CDR3 sequence: CASSAGLAGGNEQFF. In DNA, the CDR3 is TGTGCCAGCAGCGCGGGACTAGCGGGGGGCAATGAGCAGTTCTTC. This chain uses TRBV7-2 with TRBJ2-1, with 15 positions matching TRBD2. The germline CDR1 and CDR2 sequences are SGHTA and FQGNSA. V shed 5 bases, J shed 6 bases, and the junction held 2 bases outside the gene matches. The CDR3 consists of 15 residues.

The table lists this clonotype with many counts. The CDR3 is CASSPLAGDKGTQYF. CDR3 nucleotides: TGTGCCAGCAGTCCTCTAGCGGGGGATAAAGGTACGCAGTATTTT. The chain is built from TRBV12-3 or TRBV12-4 and TRBJ2-3; 10 bases are shared with TRBD2. This CDR3 region has 15 residues. With 5 bases clipped from V and 8 bases from J, the junction kept 10 bases outside the gene matches.

There are a few counts of this clonotype. The V and J genes are TRBV12-3 or TRBV12-4 and TRBJ2-2; TRBD1 matches at 9 bases. V lost 6 bases to trimming and J lost 6 bases; unmatched junction nucleotides: 5. The CDR3 spans 14 residues. The DNA for the CDR3 is TGTGCCAGCAGCCACAGGGGGCGGGCCGGGGAGCTGTTTTTT. Its translation: CASSHRGRAGELFF.

The chain recombines TRBV7-8 with TRBJ2-3; 10 bases fit TRBD2. This CDR3 spans 16 amino acids. The germline V gene encodes CDR1 SGHVS and CDR2 FQNEAQ. With 5 bases clipped from V and 4 bases from J, the junction kept 9 bases outside the gene matches. The CDR3 nucleotides read TGTGCCAGCAGCGAGCGTAGCGGGAGGACAGCAGATACGCAGTATTTT. Protein sequence: CASSERSGRTADTQYF.

This clonotype has only a few counts. The chain carries TRBV29-1 and TRBJ2-2; D remains ambiguous. V shed 4 bases and J shed 1 base, with 16 bases lying between them. Germline CDR1 is SQVTM and CDR2 is ANQGSEA. The CDR3 length is 16 residues. In DNA form, the CDR3 reads TGCAGCGTTGCCAACGACCGGGTTCAGAACACCGGGGAGCTGTTTTTT. This gives the protein CSVANDRVQNTGELFF.

The V and J genes are TRBV7-3 and TRBJ2-1; 9 bases match TRBD2. Unmatched junction bases numbered 9, after V lost 5 bases and J lost 4 bases. The CDR3 length is 16 residues. In germline, CDR1 is SGHTA, CDR2 FQGTGA. The CDR3 sequence: CASSQLSGGAYNEQFF. The CDR3 DNA sequence: TGTGCCAGCAGCCAACTTAGCGGGGGTGCTTACAATGAGCAGTTCTTC.

The V call is TRBV3-1, the J call TRBJ2-7; 8 bases line up with TRBD1. V lost 1 base, J lost 2 bases, and 7 bases stayed unmatched. The germline V gene has CDR1 LGHDT and CDR2 YNNKEL (reference sequence). This CDR3 region has 16 residues. The CDR3 DNA is TGTGCCAGCAGCCAAGGCAGCGGACAGGGTACCTACGAGCAGTACTTC. It yields the protein CASSQGSGQGTYEQYF.

This chain joins TRBV6-1 and TRBJ1-2, with D possibly being TRBD1 (6 bases). This CDR3 has 14 amino acids. Trimming pared 6 bases from V and 1 base from J, leaving 12 bases between. Per the germline V gene, CDR1 is MNHNS and CDR2 is SASEGT. The CDR3 DNA reads as TGTGCCAGCAGACAGGGAATGGGTAACTATGGCTACACCTTC. It translates to CASRQGMGNYGYTF.

The table lists this clonotype with many counts. The chain carries TRBV6-1 and TRBJ1-5; D unresolved. V gave up 3 bases and J gave up 1 base, with 16 bases separating them. This CDR3 is built from 17 residues. CDR1 and CDR2 from the germline V gene are MNHNS and SASEGT. The CDR3 spells CASSDWWGKISNQPQHF. The CDR3 coding sequence is TGTGCCAGCAGTGATTGGTGGGGAAAGATCAGCAATCAGCCCCAGCATTTT.

The table lists this clonotype with a few counts. The rearrangement joins TRBV24-1 to TRBJ2-7; 7 nucleotides match TRBD1. V shed 0 bases and J 0 bases; nucleotides not matched to a gene: 7. The CDR3 contains 17 residues. CDR1 is KGHDR, CDR2 SFDVKD, per germline. The CDR3 sequence is CATSDLHKGDSSYEQYF. The CDR3 region has the DNA TGTGCCACCAGTGATTTGCATAAAGGGGACAGCTCCTACGAGCAGTACTTC.

The genes are TRBV20-1 and TRBJ2-7; TRBD2 agrees at 7 bases. The germline V gene has CDR1 DFQATT and CDR2 SNEGSKA (reference sequence). Germline trimming cut 3 bases from V and 0 bases from J; bases unmatched to any gene: 8. This CDR3 comprises 15 residues. CDR3 in amino acids: CSARAGTTNSYEQYF. Written as DNA, the CDR3 is TGCAGTGCTAGGGCCGGGACTACCAACTCCTACGAGCAGTACTTC.

The sample holds a few counts of this clonotype. This sequence joins TRBV6-1 and TRBJ2-7; TRBD2 agrees at 7 bases. The length of the CDR3 is 15 residues. Germline assignment: CDR1 MNHNS and CDR2 SASEGT. With V trimmed by 7 bases and J by 1 base, 10 bases remained unmatched. The CDR3 loop reads CASTPLGGGSYEQYF. For the CDR3, the DNA is TGTGCCAGCACCCCCCTGGGGGGGGGGTCCTACGAGCAGTACTTC.

The rearrangement links TRBV6-1 to TRBJ2-1; possible D gene TRBD1, 5 bases. The germline V gene encodes CDR1 MNHNS and CDR2 SASEGT. The CDR3 totals 16 residues. With 6 bases removed from V and 6 bases from J, the gap between germline ends came to 21 bases. CDR3 amino acids: CASRAGFGQGFNEQFF. The CDR3 DNA is TGTGCCAGCAGAGCTGGTTTCGGTCAGGGCTTCAATGAGCAGTTCTTC.

This clonotype came up a few times. The chain uses TRBV3-1 and TRBJ2-1, with 8 positions matching TRBD2. This CDR3 has 12 residues. V gave up 10 bases and J gave up 9 bases; unmatched junction bases: 8. Looked up from germline, CDR1 is LGHDT and CDR2 is YNNKEL (reference sequence). Written as DNA, the CDR3 is TGTGCCACCTGGGGACTAGGGGGTGAGCAGTTCTTC. It encodes CATWGLGGEQFF.

The chain uses TRBV21-1 and TRBJ2-1; TRBD2 is the table's D call, not checked against the DNA. TRBV21-1 is an annotated pseudogene. This CDR3 spans 18 amino acids. The CDR3 sequence: CASSKVSSGRPGVNEQFF. DNA for the CDR3: TGTGCCAGCAGCAAAGTTTCTAGCGGGAGACCCGGCGTAAATGAGCAGTTCTTC.

This clonotype was observed many times. For the CDR3, the DNA is TGTGCCAGCAGGAGGGACGACTCTGGAAACACCATATATTTT. This codes for CASRRDDSGNTIYF. V gene TRBV12-3 or TRBV12-4 combines with J gene TRBJ1-3; tentative D call: TRBD1 (5 bases). Trimming stripped 6 bases from V and 0 bases from J, with 9 bases between. The CDR3 runs to 14 residues.

The gene calls are TRBV20-1 and TRBJ1-2, with D hard to call. V shed 0 bases and J shed 4 bases, with 9 bases lying between them. Germline V gene sequence: CDR1 DFQATT, CDR2 SNEGSKA (reference sequence). The CDR3 is made up of 13 amino acids. The DNA for the CDR3 is TGCAGTGCTAGAGAGGCAGTCGGCTATGGCTACACCTTC. Translated: CSAREAVGYGYTF.